This T cell receptor beta chain was sequenced for a study of shared T cell receptors in the human thymus. The table lists this clone with a few counts. The assay was immunoSEQ multiplex PCR, and TCRdb's table has in-frame clones only and misses some. The data show just under 550,000 clones, around 78% seen once. These data were likewise used in another study, on human thymus T cells. That work states: Thymus pieces cut out during corrective heart surgery were the tissue that was used. Gene usage (both V and J) appeared biased in thymic and blood repertoires. A high degree of thymic repertoire overlap among unrelated individuals was reported in related research.

The receptor comes from a boy in the first two years of life with a congenital heart defect. The sample consisted of thymocytes.

The CDR3 region is CASSPGVSGRGEQYF. The DNA for the CDR3 is TGTGCCAGCAGCCCGGGCGTGAGCGGGAGAGGCGAGCAGTACTTC. This chain uses TRBV7-6 with TRBJ2-7, with 8 bases identical to TRBD2. V dropped 5 bases and J dropped 6; count of bases not matched to a gene: 12. This CDR3 contains 15 residues. Per the germline V gene, CDR1 is SGHVS and CDR2 is FNYEAQ.